This T cell receptor beta chain was captured by sequencing in a study of response to subunit inactivated influenza vaccine. The CDR3 covers 20 residues. Germline values: CDR1 SGHAT, CDR2 FQNNGV. J lost 3 bases, V lost 5 bases, and 21 bases had no gene match. TCRdb itself ran the RT-PCR reads through MiXCR, one entry per CDR3 protein. This sample has roughly 550,000 distinct CDR3 sequences, with less than 25% found just once. The same sample was also used in a study of T cells expressing NK-cell markers. That study reports: As the method of synthesis, 5'RACE template switching with UMIs yielded TCR beta cDNA. Each TCR beta repertoire originated in sorted T cells that were CD3+CD56+NKG2C+, CD3+CD56+NKG2C- or CD3+CD56-NKG2C+. HCMV seropositivity characterized most of the eight sequenced donors, and seronegativity one. Dominant NKG2C+ clonotype frequencies of about 1.0-8% of CD8+ T cells were measured in roughly 6 donors. Expanded clones of NKG2C+ T cells had an unclear HCMV specificity.

This rearrangement joins TRBV11-2 to TRBJ1-1; 10 positions match TRBD1. This specimen was CD4+ T cells sorted from PBMCs, taken about 13 days after vaccination. This clonotype was obtained from a man in his fifties or sixties who received an inactivated influenza vaccine. The CDR3 sequence: CASSGLKRRRDRGSYTEAFF. Written as DNA, the CDR3 is TGTGCCAGCAGCGGACTAAAGCGCCGCCGGGACAGGGGTTCGTACACTGAAGCTTTCTTT.